This TCR beta chain was found in a study of CD8+ T cells in alopecia areata. In the study overall: Each of the treated patients was given oral tofacitinib, 5 to 10 mg twice daily, for moderate-to-severe alopecia areata.

RNA was isolated and reverse transcribed to cDNA, the sequencing template. The data were produced by immunoSEQ multiplex PCR, yet TCRdb's version contains in-frame clones alone and is incomplete. The sample lists about 190,000 clones, around 60% seen once, with over 9.5% in the top ten. Details on this clone: Its matching antigen is unknown.

General study results and limits: There were many expanded lesional clones persisting in scalp and blood during tofacitinib. Clonality was higher in lesional than normal scalp, especially in alopecia totalis/universalis.

Treatment of the sample: oral pan-JAK inhibitor, 5-10 mg twice daily. This CDR3 contains 12 residues. The V gene lost 4 bases and the J gene lost 3 bases, with 9 bases spanning the gap. Germline V gives CDR1 SQVTM, CDR2 ANQGSEA. This specimen was CD8+ T cells sorted from blood, taken at week 24, from a patient treated with tofacitinib. The clonotype originates from a human donor with alopecia areata. The chain recombines TRBV29-1 with TRBJ1-1, with D uncertain. The CDR3 here is CSVVGEYTEAFF. In DNA form, the CDR3 reads TGCAGCGTTGTCGGGGAATACACTGAAGCTTTCTTT.